One and the same sample provided the 10 T cell receptor beta chains below, sequenced in a study of T cell responses to AZD1222 COVID-19 vaccine. Clones were read by immunoSEQ multiplex PCR, and TCRdb kept only the in-frame ones, dropping some. The repertoire has over 120,000 clones, around nine tenths of them found once; the top ten carry more than 5%. The sample in question was peripheral blood, obtained on day 0 of AZD1222 vaccination. These receptors all stem from an adult in good health.

The chain joins TRBV6-5 to TRBJ2-3; maybe TRBD1 (5 bases). CDR1 and CDR2 (germline): MNHEY, SVGAGI. With 7 bases removed from V and 1 base from J, the gap between germline ends came to 9 bases. This CDR3 is built from 13 residues. CDR3 in amino acids: CASKLQGTDTQYF. DNA of the CDR3: TGTGCCAGCAAACTACAGGGCACAGATACGCAGTATTTT.

This chain links TRBV7-2 with TRBJ1-2; D possibly corresponds to TRBD1 (5 bases). This CDR3 comprises 12 residues. Germline values: CDR1 SGHTA, CDR2 FQGNSA. Trimming took off 5 bases at V and 8 bases at J, with 12 bases between the two ends. CDR3 amino acids: CASSPWGSGYTF. Written as DNA, the CDR3 is TGTGCCAGCAGCCCGTGGGGGTCGGGCTACACCTTC.

The chain combines TRBV18 with TRBJ2-7, with 9 bases lining up with TRBD1. This CDR3 has 14 amino acids. Unmatched junction bases numbered 9, after V lost 8 bases and J lost 4 bases. Germline CDR1 and CDR2: KGHSH and LQKENI. The CDR3: CASQSGDRGYEQYF. For the CDR3, the DNA is TGTGCCAGCCAGTCCGGAGACAGGGGGTACGAGCAGTACTTC.

The rearrangement uses TRBV19 and TRBJ1-3, with 8 bases that match TRBD1. Trimming removed 1 base from V and 0 bases from J; junction bases left unmatched: 5. CDR3 length: 17 residues. Germline V lookup: CDR1 LNHDA, CDR2 SQIVND (reference sequence). The CDR3 DNA sequence: TGTGCCAGTAGTATAGTGGGACAGGAAGACTCTGGAAACACCATATATTTT. Protein: CASSIVGQEDSGNTIYF.

This chain joins TRBV27 and TRBJ2-6; TRBD1 agrees at 7 bases. The CDR3 length is 17 residues. The V and J ends lost 4 bases and 2 bases, in that order; junction bases with no gene match: 8. Germline V gives CDR1 MNHEY, CDR2 SMNVEV (reference sequence). This CDR3 is CASSSQGGRPGANVLTF. As DNA, the CDR3 is TGTGCCAGCAGTTCCCAAGGGGGCAGGCCTGGGGCCAACGTCCTGACTTTC.

The rearrangement joins TRBV4-1 to TRBJ2-3; TRBD2 agrees at 13 bases. Germline V gene sequence: CDR1 MGHRA, CDR2 YSYEKL. The CDR3 totals 19 residues. The junction had 8 bases not matched to a gene; V was cut back by 0 bases and J by 2 bases. CDR3 bases: TGCGCCAGCAGCCAAGACAAAGGACTAGCGGGAGTATCCACAGATACGCAGTATTTT. This codes for CASSQDKGLAGVSTDTQYF.

The chain links TRBV27 to TRBJ1-1; a possible D gene is TRBD1 (5 bases). Trimming took 6 bases from V and 1 from J, leaving 9 bases between them. The CDR3 totals 13 residues. Per germline, CDR1 MNHEY and CDR2 SMNVEV (reference sequence). The CDR3: CASRGAGNTEAFF. The CDR3 nucleotides are TGTGCCAGCAGAGGGGCGGGGAACACTGAAGCTTTCTTT.

CDR3 DNA sequence: TGTGCCAGCAGCTCCCTAGCGGGGGGGCCCAATGAGCAGTTCTTC. Translating gives CASSSLAGGPNEQFF. The chain is built from TRBV7-2 and TRBJ2-1, with TRBD2 matching over 12 bases. The V and J ends lost 4 bases and 6 bases, in that order; junction bases with no gene match: 4. The germline V gene has CDR1 SGHTA and CDR2 FQGNSA. This CDR3 contains 15 residues. The full variable domain, completed using reference TRBV7-2 and TRBJ2-1, is GAGVSQSPSNKVTEKGKDVELRCDPISGHTALYWYRQSLGQGLEFLIYFQGNSAPDKSGLPSDRFSAERTGGSVSTLTIQRTQQEDSAVYLCASSSLAGGPNEQFFGPGTRLTVL.

DNA for the CDR3: TGTGCCAGTAGTACATTCCCTGTGAGGGTTTACAGCAATCAGCCCCAGCATTTT. It is translated as CASSTFPVRVYSNQPQHF. This chain uses TRBV19 with TRBJ1-5; D remains unclear. Trimming stripped 4 bases from V and 1 base from J, with 20 bases between. CDR3 length equals 18 residues. Germline CDR1 reads LNHDA; CDR2 reads SQIVND (reference sequence).

This clone was found once. The rearrangement joins TRBV4-1 to TRBJ1-4; no clear D gene. Trimming removed 0 bases from V and 4 bases from J, with 12 bases in between. The CDR3 runs 16 residues. Per the germline V gene, CDR1 is MGHRA and CDR2 is YSYEKL. The CDR3 is CASSQDLHGRNEKLFF. CDR3 bases: TGCGCCAGCAGCCAAGATTTACACGGGCGTAATGAAAAACTGTTTTTT.